This T cell receptor (beta chain) was captured in a study of T cell responses to AZD1222 COVID-19 vaccine. The CDR3 extends over 13 amino acids. Per the germline V gene, CDR1 is LNHDA and CDR2 is SQIVND (reference sequence). V lost 7 bases and J lost 4, with 12 bases in between. Using immunoSEQ multiplex PCR, the repertoire was profiled, and TCRdb retains in-frame clones only, with some absent. The data contain about 59,000 clones, 84% of them seen just once; the ten biggest clones take up about 7%. The sequence was obtained from an adult in good health. This chain connects TRBV19 to TRBJ2-3; weak D call: TRBD1 (6 bases). The source material was peripheral blood, sampled on day 0 of AZD1222 vaccination. The DNA for the CDR3 is TGTGCCAGTAACCTGGGGGCCGCAGATACGCAGTATTTT. Encoded protein: CASNLGAADTQYF.